This entry concerns a single T cell receptor (beta chain). Second-dose intervals of approximately 4 or approximately 12 weeks were pooled. This entry belongs to a study of T cell responses to AZD1222 COVID-19 vaccine. Only in-frame clones appear in the TCRdb table, and some are missing; sequencing was by immunoSEQ multiplex PCR. The table records about 160,000 clones, roughly nine tenths of them present only once. This sequence was found in an adult who received the AZD1222 COVID-19 vaccine. The specimen comprised peripheral blood, sampled 28 days after the second AZD1222 dose.

CDR3 sequence reads: CASSVGGDRGYNEQFF. DNA of the CDR3: TGTGCCAGCAGCGTAGGGGGGGACAGGGGTTACAATGAGCAGTTCTTC. This chain links TRBV9 with TRBJ2-1; 10 nucleotides align to TRBD1. Germline loops: CDR1 SGDLS, CDR2 YYNGEE. The CDR3 totals 16 residues. Trimming took 0 bases from V and 4 from J; bases not matched to a gene: 4. The whole variable domain, remainder taken from reference TRBV9 and TRBJ2-1, is DSGVTQTPKHLITATGQRVTLRCSPRSGDLSVYWYQQSLDQGLQFLIQYYNGEERAKGNILERFSAQQFPDLHSELNLSSLELGDSALYFCASSVGGDRGYNEQFFGPGTRLTVL.